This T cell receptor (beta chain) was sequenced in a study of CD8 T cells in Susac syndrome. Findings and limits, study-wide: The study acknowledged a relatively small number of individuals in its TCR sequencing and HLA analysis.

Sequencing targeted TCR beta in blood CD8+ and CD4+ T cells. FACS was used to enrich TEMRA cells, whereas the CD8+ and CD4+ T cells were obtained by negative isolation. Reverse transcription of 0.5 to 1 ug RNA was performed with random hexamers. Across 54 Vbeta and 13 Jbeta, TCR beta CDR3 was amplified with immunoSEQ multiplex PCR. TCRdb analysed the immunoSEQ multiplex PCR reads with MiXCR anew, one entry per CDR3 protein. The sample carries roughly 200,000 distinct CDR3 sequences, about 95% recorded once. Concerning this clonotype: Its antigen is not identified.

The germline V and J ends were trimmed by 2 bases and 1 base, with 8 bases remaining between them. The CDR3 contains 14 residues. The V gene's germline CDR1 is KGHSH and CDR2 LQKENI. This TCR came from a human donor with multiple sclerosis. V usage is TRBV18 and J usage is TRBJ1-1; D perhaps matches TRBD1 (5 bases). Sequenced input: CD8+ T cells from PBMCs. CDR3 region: CASSPYTGNTEAFF. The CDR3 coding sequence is TGTGCCAGCTCACCATATACAGGGAACACTGAAGCTTTCTTT. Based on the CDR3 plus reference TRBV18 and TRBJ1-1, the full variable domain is NAGVMQNPRHLVRRRGQEARLRCSPMKGHSHVYWYRQLPEEGLKFMVYLQKENIIDESGMPKERFSAEFPKEGPSILRIQQVVRGDSAAYFCASSPYTGNTEAFFGQGTRLTVV.